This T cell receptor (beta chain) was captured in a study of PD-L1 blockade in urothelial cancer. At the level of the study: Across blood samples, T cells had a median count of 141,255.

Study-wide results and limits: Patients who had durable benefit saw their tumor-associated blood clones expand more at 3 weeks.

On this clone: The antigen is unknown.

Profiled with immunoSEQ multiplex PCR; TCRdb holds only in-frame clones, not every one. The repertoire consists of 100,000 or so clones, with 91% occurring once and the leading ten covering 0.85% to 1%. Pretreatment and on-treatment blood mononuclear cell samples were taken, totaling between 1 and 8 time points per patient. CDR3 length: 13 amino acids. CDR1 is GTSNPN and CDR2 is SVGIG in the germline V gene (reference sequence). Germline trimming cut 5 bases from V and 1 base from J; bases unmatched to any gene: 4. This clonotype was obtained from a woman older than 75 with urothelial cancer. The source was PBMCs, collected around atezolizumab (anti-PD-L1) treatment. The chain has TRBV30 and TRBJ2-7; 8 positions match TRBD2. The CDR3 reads CAWDSGTSYEQYF. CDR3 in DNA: TGTGCCTGGGATAGCGGGACATCCTACGAGCAGTACTTC.